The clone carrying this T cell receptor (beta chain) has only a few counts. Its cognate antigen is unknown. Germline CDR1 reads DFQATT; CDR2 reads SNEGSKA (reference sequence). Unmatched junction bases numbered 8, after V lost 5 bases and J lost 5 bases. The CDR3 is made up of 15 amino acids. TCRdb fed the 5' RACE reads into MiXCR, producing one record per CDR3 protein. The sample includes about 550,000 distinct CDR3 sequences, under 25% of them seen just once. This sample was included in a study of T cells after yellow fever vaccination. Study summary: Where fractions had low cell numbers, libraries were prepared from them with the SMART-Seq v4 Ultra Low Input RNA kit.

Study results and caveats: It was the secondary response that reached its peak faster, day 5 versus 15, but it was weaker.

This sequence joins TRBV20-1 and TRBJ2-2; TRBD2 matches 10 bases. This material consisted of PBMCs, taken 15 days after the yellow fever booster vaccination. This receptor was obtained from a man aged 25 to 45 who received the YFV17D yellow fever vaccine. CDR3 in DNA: TGCAGTGCTTCCGGACTAGCGGATACAACCGGGGAGCTGTTTTTT. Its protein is CSASGLADTTGELFF.